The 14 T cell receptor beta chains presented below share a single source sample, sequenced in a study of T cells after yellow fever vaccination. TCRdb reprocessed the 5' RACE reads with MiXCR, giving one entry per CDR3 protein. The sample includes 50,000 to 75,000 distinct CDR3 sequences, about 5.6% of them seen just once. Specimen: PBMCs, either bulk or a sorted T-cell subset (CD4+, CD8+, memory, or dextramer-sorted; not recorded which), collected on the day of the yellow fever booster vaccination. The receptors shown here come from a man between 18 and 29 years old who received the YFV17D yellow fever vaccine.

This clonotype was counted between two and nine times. The CDR3 sequence: CASSVGGGGEEQYF. The CDR3 DNA follows: TGTGCCAGCAGCGTGGGGGGTGGTGGGGAGGAGCAGTACTTC. The chain has TRBV9 and TRBJ2-7, with a weak D call TRBD2 (6 bases). The CDR3 covers 14 residues. The germline V gene encodes CDR1 SGDLS and CDR2 YYNGEE. Trimming shortened V by 2 bases and J by 7 bases, and 16 bases separated the two germline ends.

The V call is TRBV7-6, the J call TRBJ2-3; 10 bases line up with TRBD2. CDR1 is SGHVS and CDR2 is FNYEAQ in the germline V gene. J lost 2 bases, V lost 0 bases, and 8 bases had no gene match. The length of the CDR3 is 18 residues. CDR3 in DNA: TGTGCCAGCAGCTTAGCAGCAGGTAGCGGGGGGAACACAGATACGCAGTATTTT. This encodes CASSLAAGSGGNTDTQYF.

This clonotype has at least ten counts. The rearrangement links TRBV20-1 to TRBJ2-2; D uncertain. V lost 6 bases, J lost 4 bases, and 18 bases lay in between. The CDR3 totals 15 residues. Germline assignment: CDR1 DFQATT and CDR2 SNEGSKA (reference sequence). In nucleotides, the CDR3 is TGCAGTGCCAACTCCCCAACATCGGGCACCGGGGAGCTGTTTTTT. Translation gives CSANSPTSGTGELFF.

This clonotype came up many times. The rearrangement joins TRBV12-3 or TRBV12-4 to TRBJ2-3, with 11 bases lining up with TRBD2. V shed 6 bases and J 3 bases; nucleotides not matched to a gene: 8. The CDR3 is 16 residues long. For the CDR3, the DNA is TGTGCCAGCAGACTTACTAGCGGGGGCCTAACAGATACGCAGTATTTT. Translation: CASRLTSGGLTDTQYF.

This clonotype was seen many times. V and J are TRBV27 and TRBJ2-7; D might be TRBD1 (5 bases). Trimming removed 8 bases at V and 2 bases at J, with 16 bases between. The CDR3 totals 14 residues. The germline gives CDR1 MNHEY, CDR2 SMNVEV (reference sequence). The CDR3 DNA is TGTGCCAGCCGCCTAAGGGGCAGTCCCTACGAGCAGTACTTC. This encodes CASRLRGSPYEQYF.

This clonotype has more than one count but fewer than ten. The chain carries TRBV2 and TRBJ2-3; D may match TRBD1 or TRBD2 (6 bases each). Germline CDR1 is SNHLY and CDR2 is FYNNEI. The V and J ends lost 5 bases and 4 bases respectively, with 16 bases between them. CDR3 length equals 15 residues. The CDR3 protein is CASSRRGPSSDTQYF. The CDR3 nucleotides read TGTGCCAGCAGTCGACGGGGGCCCAGTTCAGATACGCAGTATTTT.

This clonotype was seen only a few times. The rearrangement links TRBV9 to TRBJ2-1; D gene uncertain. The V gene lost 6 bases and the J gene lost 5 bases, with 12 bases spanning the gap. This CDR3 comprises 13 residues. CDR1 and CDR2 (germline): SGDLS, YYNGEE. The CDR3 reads CASTGSGHNEQFF. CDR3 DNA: TGTGCCAGCACCGGATCCGGCCACAATGAGCAGTTCTTC.

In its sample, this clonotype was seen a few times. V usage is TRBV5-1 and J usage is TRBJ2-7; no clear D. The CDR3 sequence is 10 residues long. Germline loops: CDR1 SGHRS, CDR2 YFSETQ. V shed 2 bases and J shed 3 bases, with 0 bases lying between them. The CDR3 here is CASSFYEQYF. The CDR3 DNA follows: TGCGCCAGCAGCTTCTACGAGCAGTACTTC.

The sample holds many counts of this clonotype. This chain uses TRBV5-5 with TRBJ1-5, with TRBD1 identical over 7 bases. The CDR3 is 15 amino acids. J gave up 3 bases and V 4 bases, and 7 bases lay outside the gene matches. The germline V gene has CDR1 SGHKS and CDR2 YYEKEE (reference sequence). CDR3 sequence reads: CASSNRDRSNQPQHF. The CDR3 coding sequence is TGTGCCAGCAGCAACCGGGACAGATCCAATCAGCCCCAGCATTTT.

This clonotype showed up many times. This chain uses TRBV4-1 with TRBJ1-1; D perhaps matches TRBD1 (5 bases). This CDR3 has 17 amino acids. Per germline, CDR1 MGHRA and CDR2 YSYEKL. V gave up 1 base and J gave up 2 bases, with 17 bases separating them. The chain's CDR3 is CASSQGALDSLNTEAFF. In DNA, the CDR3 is TGCGCCAGCAGCCAAGGGGCCTTAGACAGCCTAAACACTGAAGCTTTCTTT.

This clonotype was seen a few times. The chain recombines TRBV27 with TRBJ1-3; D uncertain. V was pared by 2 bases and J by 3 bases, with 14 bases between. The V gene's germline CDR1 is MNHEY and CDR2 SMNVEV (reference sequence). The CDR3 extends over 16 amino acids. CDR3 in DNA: TGTGCCAGCAGTTTAAGGGAAGGGATAGGTGGAAACACCATATATTTT. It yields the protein CASSLREGIGGNTIYF.

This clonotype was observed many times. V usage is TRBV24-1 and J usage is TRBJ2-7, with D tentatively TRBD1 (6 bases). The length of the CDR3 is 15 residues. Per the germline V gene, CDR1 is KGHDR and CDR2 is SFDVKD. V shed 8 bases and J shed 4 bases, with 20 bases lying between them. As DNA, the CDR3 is TGTGCCACCAATCAGACAGGTCCAAGTGGGTACGAGCAGTACGTC. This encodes CATNQTGPSGYEQYV.

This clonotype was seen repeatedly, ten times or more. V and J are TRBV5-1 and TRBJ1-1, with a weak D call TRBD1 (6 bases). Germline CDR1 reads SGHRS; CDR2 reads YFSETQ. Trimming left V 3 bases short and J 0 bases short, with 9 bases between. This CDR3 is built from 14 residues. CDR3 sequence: CASSWGQLNTEAFF. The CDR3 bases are TGCGCCAGCAGCTGGGGACAATTGAACACTGAAGCTTTCTTT.

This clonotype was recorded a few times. The DNA of the CDR3 is TGTGCCAGTAGTCTCAGCCGCTCCTACGAGCAGTACTTC. Protein product: CASSLSRSYEQYF. V and J are TRBV19 and TRBJ2-7; D unclear. The CDR3 runs to 13 residues. Germline CDR1 LNHDA, CDR2 SQIVND (reference sequence). V gave up 5 bases and J gave up 0 bases, with 8 bases separating them.